This is a list of T cell receptor beta chains from one sample in a study of cytomegalovirus exposure and HLA in healthy donors. TCRdb's copy holds only in-frame clones and misses some; the assay was immunoSEQ multiplex PCR. The table records more than 50,000 clones, about 93% of them present only once. The source material was PBMCs. These receptors were obtained from a man aged 18 to 35 in good health and CMV-seronegative. Each CDR3 is given with its conserved first and last residue. The D gene is left open where the match is weak. The size of a clone is reported for some rows only, either as once, few or many, or as a class for expanded clones.

CDR3nt	CDR3aa	abundance	len	j_gene	d_gene	v_gene
TGTGCCTGGAGTTCCCTTAGAGGGAGCAATCAGCCCCAGCATTTT	CAWSSLRGSNQPQHF	-	15	TRBJ1-5	-	TRBV30
TGCGCCAGCAGCCTCCCAAGCGGGGCCGCGGATACGCAGTATTTT	CASSLPSGAADTQYF	once	15	TRBJ2-3	TRBD2	TRBV4-1
TGTGCCAGCAGAACCGGGCCCGGGAGTGAGCAGTTCTTC	CASRTGPGSEQFF	-	13	TRBJ2-1	-	TRBV27
TGCAGCGTTGGACTAGCGGCGAACACCGGGGAGCTGTTTTTT	CSVGLAANTGELFF	-	14	TRBJ2-2	TRBD2	TRBV29-1
TGTGCCAGTAGTATTTCTTTAGCGGGAGGGAAGTCGAATGAGCAGTTCTTC	CASSISLAGGKSNEQFF	once	17	TRBJ2-1	TRBD2	TRBV19
TGCGCCAGCAGCCCCCTATGGGACAGCTCCTACGAGCAGTACTTC	CASSPLWDSSYEQYF	few	15	TRBJ2-7	TRBD1	TRBV5-1
TGTGCCAGCAGTGACACACTAAAGGGGACGCAGTATTTT	CASSDTLKGTQYF	once	13	TRBJ2-3	-	TRBV6-4
TGTGCCAGCAGCTTAGCGCTCGGACAGGGGGCCTCCGAGACCCAGTACTTC	CASSLALGQGASETQYF	-	17	TRBJ2-5	TRBD1	TRBV7-2
TGTGCCAGCAGTTCCGAGACGGGACAGGGGAGGGAGACCCAGTACTTC	CASSSETGQGRETQYF	-	16	TRBJ2-5	TRBD1	TRBV28
TGTGCCAGCAGCCAAGATCGGCTAGCGGACACCGGGGAGCTGTTTTTT	CASSQDRLADTGELFF	-	16	TRBJ2-2	TRBD2	TRBV14
TGTGCCAGCAGTGGACAGAACACTGAAGCTTTCTTT	CASSGQNTEAFF	-	12	TRBJ1-1	-	TRBV25-1
TGTGCCAGCAGCTCCGGGCTAGCGGGAGCAGATGGGGCCAACGTCCTGACTTTC	CASSSGLAGADGANVLTF	-	18	TRBJ2-6	TRBD2	TRBV7-9
TGTGCCAGCTCACCCCGACAGGGAGATACTAATGAAAAACTGTTTTTT	CASSPRQGDTNEKLFF	-	16	TRBJ1-4	TRBD1	TRBV18
TGTGCCAGCAGCTCACGGAAACAGGGGGCATCATACAATGAGCAGTTCTTC	CASSSRKQGASYNEQFF	-	17	TRBJ2-1	TRBD1	TRBV11-3
TGTGCCAGCAGTCCCTTAACAGGGAACTCTGGAAACACCATATATTTT	CASSPLTGNSGNTIYF	-	16	TRBJ1-3	-	TRBV27